The entry that follows covers one T cell receptor (beta chain) sequence. Its specific antigen is unknown. Per-base qualities were not stored, and no clone one base away is much larger. This entry belongs to a study of T cells after yellow fever vaccination (dated by TCRdb to between 2017 and 2020). About the study as a whole: The SMART-Seq v4 Ultra Low Input RNA kit was used to prepare libraries from fractions with low cell numbers. To follow T-cell clones before and after both primary and booster YFV17D yellow fever vaccination, bulk TCR alpha and beta repertoires underwent longitudinal sequencing. Two healthy male donors made up the cohort, one aged 18 to 29 years and the other aged 30 to 40 years. Blood was drawn at multiple timepoints before and after primary and secondary immunization, with bulk PBMC replicates and cell subsets isolated.

V loses 4 bases, J loses 8 bases, and the germline ends lie 9 bases apart. From cysteine to phenylalanine, the CDR3 is 12 amino acids long. This entry keeps only the CDR3 DNA: 36 bases, framed from base 1. This specimen's treatment or condition label, per the study, means: live attenuated yellow fever vaccine strain. At each blood-draw timepoint, two biological replicates of bulk PBMCs were obtained. PBMCs were isolated from peripheral blood using a standard Ficoll-Paque protocol. TriZol was used to extract RNA from bulk PBMCs, CD4 and CD8 fractions, and dextramer-positive and dextramer-negative fractions. Synthesis of TCR cDNA relied on 5'RACE template switching, a step that introduced a universal primer site along with unique molecular identifiers. Priming of cDNA synthesis was performed from both the TCR alpha and TCR beta constant segments. Library amplification involved two PCR steps, and the second step added sample barcodes and sequencing adapters. Sequencing of libraries was performed on Illumina HiSeq 2500 (2x100 bp) or NovaSeq (2x150 bp). Processing in the source paper ran as follows. Demultiplexing of reads and collapsing into UMI consensus sequences were performed with MIGEC, and V(D)J alignment was carried out with MiXCR. Vaccine-responding clonotypes were identified with edgeR using replicate PBMC samples, with FDR below 0.01 and a log2 fold change above 5 up to day 15 being required. CD4 or CD8 identity was assigned to each bulk clonotype according to whether the clonotype was present at higher abundance in the sequenced CD4 repertoire or the sequenced CD8 repertoire. TCRdb's own reprocessing of the public reads used fastp at Q25 and MiXCR and kept productive beta chains. Every CDR3 protein is listed once, alongside the most common genes and DNA of its rows. TCRdb assigned the V and J calls; the authors' analysis was not used. The sample yields 300,000 to 400,000 distinct CDR3 sequences; 8.1% were counted once. The ten largest clones take up approximately 15% of the sample.

The investigation overall reported the following: Computational filtering was needed because FACS-sorted repertoires could contain abundant contaminating clonotypes from the bulk population. Only a couple of donors were included in the study, so the extent to which the findings can be generalized is limited. After the booster, most clones that had expanded after primary vaccination were detected again (nearly 97% of CD4 and 88% of CD8), suggesting broad maintenance of memory. A small share of clonotypes occurred in both CD4 and CD8 compartments, likely arising from convergent recombination. Compared with the primary T-cell response, the secondary T-cell response was faster but weaker, reaching its peak on day 5 rather than on day 15.

The sequenced sample was PBMCs, obtained about 41 days after the first yellow fever vaccination. This sequence originates from a man between 18 and 35 years old who received the YFV17D yellow fever vaccine. This chain joins TRBV12-3 or TRBV12-4 to TRBJ1-3; perhaps TRBD1 is the D gene, with 5 bases matching. This receptor has the CDR3 CASSYTGDTIYF. The DNA sequence is TGTGCCAGCAGTTATACAGGTGACACCATATATTTT.